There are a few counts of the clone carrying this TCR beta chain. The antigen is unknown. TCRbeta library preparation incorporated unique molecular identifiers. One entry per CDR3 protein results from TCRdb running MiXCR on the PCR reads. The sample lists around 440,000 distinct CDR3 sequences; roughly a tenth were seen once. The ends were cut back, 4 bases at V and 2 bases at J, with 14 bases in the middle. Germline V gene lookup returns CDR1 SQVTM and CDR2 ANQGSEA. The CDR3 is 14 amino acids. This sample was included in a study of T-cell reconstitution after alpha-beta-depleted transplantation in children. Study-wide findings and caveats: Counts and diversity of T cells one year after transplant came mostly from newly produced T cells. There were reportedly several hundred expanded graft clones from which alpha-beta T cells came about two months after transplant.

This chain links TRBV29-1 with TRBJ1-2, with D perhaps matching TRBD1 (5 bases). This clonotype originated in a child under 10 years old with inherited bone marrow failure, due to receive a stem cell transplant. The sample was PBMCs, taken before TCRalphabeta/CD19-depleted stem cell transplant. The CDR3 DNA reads TGCAGCGTTGGGTGGGGCAGGGAGAACTATGGCTACACCTTC. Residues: CSVGWGRENYGYTF.